This T cell receptor beta chain was retrieved from a study of T cells in Graves' hyperthyroidism and ophthalmopathy. Overall study: Specimen type is peripheral blood, collected at initial diagnosis prior to any treatment.

Amplification of TCR beta CDR3 regions used RNA as the template. The HTBI primer set was used in a first-round RT-PCR of the TCR CDR3. One entry per CDR3 protein, called by TCRdb with MiXCR from the multiplex PCR reads. Of fewer than 350,000 distinct CDR3 sequences in the sample, roughly 15% were seen once. This CDR3 has 16 residues. V was cut by 2 bases and J by 4 bases, with 14 bases left in between. From germline, CDR1 is MGHRA and CDR2 YSYEKL. This rearrangement joins TRBV4-1 to TRBJ2-2; D perhaps matches TRBD2 (6 bases). Material for sequencing was blood. The sequence was obtained from a woman between 50 and 59 years old with Graves' hyperthyroidism that later progressed to Graves' ophthalmopathy. The DNA of the CDR3 is TGCGCCAGCAGCCAAAATCAGCGGGTCGTCACCGGGGAGCTGTTTTTT. Amino acids: CASSQNQRVVTGELFF.